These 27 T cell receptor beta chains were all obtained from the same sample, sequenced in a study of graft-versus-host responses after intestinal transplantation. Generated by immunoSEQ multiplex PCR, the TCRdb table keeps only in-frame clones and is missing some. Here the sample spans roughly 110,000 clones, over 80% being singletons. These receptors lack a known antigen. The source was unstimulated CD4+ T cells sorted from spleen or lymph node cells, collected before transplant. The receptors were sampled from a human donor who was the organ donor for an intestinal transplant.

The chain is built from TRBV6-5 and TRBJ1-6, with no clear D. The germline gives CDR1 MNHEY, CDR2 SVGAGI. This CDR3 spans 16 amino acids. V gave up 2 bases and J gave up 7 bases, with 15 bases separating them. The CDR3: CASSYGWEVGNSPLHF. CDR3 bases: TGTGCCAGCAGTTACGGGTGGGAGGTCGGGAATTCACCCCTCCACTTT.

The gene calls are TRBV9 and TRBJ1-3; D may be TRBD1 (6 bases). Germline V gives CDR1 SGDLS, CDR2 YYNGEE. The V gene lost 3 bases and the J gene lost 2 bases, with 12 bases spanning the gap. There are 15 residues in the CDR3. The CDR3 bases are TGTGCCAGCAGCGGTTACAGGGCCACTGGAAACACCATATATTTT. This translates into CASSGYRATGNTIYF.

The CDR3 here is CAIRAGVQETQYF. CDR3 bases: TGTGCCATCCGAGCGGGGGTCCAAGAGACCCAGTACTTC. V gene TRBV10-3 combines with J gene TRBJ2-5, with 8 bases that match TRBD2. With V trimmed by 8 bases and J by 1 base, 3 bases remained unmatched. Germline values: CDR1 ENHRY, CDR2 SYGVKD. The CDR3 runs 13 residues.

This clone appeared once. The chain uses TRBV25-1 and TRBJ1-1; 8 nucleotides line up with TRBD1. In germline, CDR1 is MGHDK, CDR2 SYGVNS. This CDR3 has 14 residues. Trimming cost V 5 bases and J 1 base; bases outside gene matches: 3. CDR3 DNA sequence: TGTGCCAGCAGTAGCGACAGGGGGAACACTGAAGCTTTCTTT. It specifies CASSSDRGNTEAFF.

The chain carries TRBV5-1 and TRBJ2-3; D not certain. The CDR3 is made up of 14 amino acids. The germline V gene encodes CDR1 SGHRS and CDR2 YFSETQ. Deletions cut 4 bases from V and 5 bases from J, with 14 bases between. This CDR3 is CASSQEWSIDTQYF. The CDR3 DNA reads TGCGCCAGCAGCCAGGAGTGGTCCATAGATACGCAGTATTTT.

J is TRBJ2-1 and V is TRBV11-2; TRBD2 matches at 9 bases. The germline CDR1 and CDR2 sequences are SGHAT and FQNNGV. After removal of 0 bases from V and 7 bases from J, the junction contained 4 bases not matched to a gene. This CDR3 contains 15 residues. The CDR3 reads CASSLDSGGLNEQFF. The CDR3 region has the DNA TGTGCCAGCAGCTTAGATAGCGGGGGCCTTAATGAGCAGTTCTTC. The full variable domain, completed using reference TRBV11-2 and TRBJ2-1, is EAGVAQSPRYKIIEKRQSVAFWCNPISGHATLYWYQQILGQGPKLLIQFQNNGVVDDSQLPKDRFSAERLKGVDSTLKIQPAKLEDSAVYLCASSLDSGGLNEQFFGPGTRLTVL.

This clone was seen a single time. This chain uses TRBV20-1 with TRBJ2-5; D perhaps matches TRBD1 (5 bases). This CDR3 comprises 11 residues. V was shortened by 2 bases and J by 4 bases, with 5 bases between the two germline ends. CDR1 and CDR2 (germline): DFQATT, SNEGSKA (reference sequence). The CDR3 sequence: CSARQGETQYF. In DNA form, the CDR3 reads TGCAGTGCTAGACAGGGAGAGACCCAGTACTTC.

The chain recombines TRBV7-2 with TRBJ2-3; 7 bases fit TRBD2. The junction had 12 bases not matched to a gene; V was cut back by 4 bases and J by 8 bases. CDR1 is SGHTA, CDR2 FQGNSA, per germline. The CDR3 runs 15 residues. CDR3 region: CASSSELASGLTQYF. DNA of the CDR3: TGTGCCAGCAGCTCGGAACTAGCGTCTGGTCTTACGCAGTATTTT.

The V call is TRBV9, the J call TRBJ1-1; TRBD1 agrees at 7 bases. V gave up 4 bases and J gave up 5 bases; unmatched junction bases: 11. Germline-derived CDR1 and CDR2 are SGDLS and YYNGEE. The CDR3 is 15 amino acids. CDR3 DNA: TGTGCCAGCAGCCGACTGACAGGGATGAGGACTGAAGCTTTCTTT. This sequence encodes CASSRLTGMRTEAFF.

The CDR3 protein is CASSFSGRGAKNIQYF. In DNA, the CDR3 is TGTGCCAGCAGCTTCAGCGGGAGGGGGGCCAAAAACATTCAGTACTTC. V and J are TRBV6-6 and TRBJ2-4; 10 bases line up with TRBD2. J gave up 1 base and V 6 bases, and 6 bases lay outside the gene matches. The germline V gene encodes CDR1 MNHNY and CDR2 SVGAGI (reference sequence). The length of the CDR3 is 16 residues.

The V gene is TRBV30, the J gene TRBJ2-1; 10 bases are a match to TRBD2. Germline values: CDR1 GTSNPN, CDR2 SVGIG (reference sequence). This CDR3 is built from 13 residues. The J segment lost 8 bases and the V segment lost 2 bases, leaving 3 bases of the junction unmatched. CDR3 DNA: TGTGCCTGGAGTCCGGGACTAGCGCATGAGCAGTTCTTC. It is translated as CAWSPGLAHEQFF.

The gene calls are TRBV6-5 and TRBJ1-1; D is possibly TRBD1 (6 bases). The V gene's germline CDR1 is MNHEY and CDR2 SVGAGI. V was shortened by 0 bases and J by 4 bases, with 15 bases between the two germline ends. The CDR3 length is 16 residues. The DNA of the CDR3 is TGTGCCAGCAGTTACTCTTCAGGGGACTATGCCACTGAAGCTTTCTTT. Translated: CASSYSSGDYATEAFF.

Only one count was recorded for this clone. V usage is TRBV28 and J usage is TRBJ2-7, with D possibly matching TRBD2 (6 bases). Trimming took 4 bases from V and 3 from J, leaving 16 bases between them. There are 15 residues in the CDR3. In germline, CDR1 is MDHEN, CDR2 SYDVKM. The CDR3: CASSSPGASHYEQYF. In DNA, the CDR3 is TGTGCCAGCAGTTCCCCGGGAGCGTCTCACTACGAGCAGTACTTC. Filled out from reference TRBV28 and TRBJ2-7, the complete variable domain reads DVKVTQSSRYLVKRTGEKVFLECVQDMDHENMFWYRQDPGLGLRLIYFSYDVKMKEKGDIPEGYSVSREKKERFSLILESASTNQTSMYLCASSSPGASHYEQYFGPGTRLTVT.

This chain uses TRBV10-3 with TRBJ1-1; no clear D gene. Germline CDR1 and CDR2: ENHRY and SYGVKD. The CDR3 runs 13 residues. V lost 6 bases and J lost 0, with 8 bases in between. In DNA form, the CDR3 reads TGTGCCATCAGGAGCAGCATGAACACTGAAGCTTTCTTT. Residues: CAIRSSMNTEAFF.

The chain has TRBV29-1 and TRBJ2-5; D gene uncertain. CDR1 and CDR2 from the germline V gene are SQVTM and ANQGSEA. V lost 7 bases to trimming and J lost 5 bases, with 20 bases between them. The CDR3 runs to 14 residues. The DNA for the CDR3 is TGCAGCGGGACCTCGCCTGTAGGCTCGGAGACCCAGTACTTC. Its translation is CSGTSPVGSETQYF.

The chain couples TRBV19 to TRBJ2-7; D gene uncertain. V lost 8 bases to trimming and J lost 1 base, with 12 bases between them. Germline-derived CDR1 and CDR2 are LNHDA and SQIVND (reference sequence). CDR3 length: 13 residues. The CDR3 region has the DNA TGTGCCAGTCAGGCCAGTGGGTCCTACGAGCAGTACTTC. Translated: CASQASGSYEQYF.

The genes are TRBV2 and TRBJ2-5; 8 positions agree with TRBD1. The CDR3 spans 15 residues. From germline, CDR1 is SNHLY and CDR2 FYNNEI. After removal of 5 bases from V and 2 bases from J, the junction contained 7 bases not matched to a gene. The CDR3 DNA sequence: TGTGCCAGCAGTCGGACAGGGATCGGTCAAGAGACCCAGTACTTC. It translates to CASSRTGIGQETQYF.

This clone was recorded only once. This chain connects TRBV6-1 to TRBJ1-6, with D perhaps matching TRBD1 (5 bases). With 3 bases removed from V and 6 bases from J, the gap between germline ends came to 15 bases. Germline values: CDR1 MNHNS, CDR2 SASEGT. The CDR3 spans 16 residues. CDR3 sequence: CASSDRGKLLNSPLHF. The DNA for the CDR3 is TGTGCCAGCAGTGATAGGGGAAAACTACTTAATTCACCCCTCCACTTT.

CDR3 protein: CASSLSGGALAKNIQYF. DNA of the CDR3: TGTGCCAGCAGTTTATCTGGGGGTGCTCTAGCCAAAAACATTCAGTACTTC. The gene calls are TRBV28 and TRBJ2-4, with D perhaps matching TRBD1 or TRBD2 (5 bases each). Trimming stripped 1 base from V and 0 bases from J, with 13 bases between. The germline CDR1 and CDR2 sequences are MDHEN and SYDVKM. The length of the CDR3 is 17 residues.

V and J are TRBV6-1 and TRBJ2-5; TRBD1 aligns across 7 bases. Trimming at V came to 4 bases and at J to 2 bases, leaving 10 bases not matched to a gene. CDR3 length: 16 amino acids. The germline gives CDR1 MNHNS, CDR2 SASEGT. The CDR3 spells CASSAYPGTAQETQYF. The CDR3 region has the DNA TGTGCCAGCAGTGCGTACCCCGGGACAGCACAAGAGACCCAGTACTTC.

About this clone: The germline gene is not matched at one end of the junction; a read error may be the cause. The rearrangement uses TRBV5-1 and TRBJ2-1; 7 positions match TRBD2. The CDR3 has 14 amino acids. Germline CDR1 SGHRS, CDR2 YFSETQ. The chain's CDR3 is CASSLPTSVNEQFF. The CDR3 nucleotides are TGTGCCAGCAGCTTACCTACTAGCGTCAATGAGCAGTTCTTC.

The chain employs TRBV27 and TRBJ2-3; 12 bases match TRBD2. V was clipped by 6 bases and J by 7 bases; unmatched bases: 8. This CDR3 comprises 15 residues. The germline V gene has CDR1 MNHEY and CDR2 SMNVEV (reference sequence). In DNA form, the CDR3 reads TGTGCCAGCAGGGAGACTAGCGGGAGCGGAAATACGCAGTATTTT. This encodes CASRETSGSGNTQYF.

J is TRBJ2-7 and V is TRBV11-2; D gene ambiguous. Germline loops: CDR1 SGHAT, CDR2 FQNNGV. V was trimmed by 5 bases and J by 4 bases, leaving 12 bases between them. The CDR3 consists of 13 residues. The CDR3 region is CASSQNPGYEQYF. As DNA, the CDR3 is TGTGCCAGCAGCCAGAACCCAGGTTACGAGCAGTACTTC.

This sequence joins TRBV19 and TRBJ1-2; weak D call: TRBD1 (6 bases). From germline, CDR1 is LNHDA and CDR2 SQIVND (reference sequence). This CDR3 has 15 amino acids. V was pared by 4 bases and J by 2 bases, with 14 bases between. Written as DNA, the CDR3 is TGTGCCAGTAGTACCTCCGCGACAGGAAACTATGGCTACACCTTC. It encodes CASSTSATGNYGYTF.

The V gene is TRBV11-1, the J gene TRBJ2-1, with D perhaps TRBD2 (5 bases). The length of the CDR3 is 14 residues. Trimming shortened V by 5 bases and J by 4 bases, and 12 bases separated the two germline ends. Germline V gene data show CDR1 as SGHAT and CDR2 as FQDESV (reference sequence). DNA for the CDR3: TGTGCCAGCAGCCTCCGGGGTCGATACAATGAGCAGTTCTTC. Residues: CASSLRGRYNEQFF.

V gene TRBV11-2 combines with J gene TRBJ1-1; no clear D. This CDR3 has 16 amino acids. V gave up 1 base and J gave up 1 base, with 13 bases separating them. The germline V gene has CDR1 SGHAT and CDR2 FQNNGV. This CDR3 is CASSLVRGGWNTEAFF. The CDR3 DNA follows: TGTGCCAGCAGCTTAGTTCGCGGTGGATGGAACACTGAAGCTTTCTTT.

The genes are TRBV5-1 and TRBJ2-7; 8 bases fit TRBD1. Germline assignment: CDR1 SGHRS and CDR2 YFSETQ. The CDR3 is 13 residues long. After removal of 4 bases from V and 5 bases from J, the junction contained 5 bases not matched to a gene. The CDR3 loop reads CASSPGQGHEQYF. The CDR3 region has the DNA TGCGCCAGCAGCCCCGGACAGGGACACGAGCAGTACTTC.